The rows below give T cell receptor beta chains drawn from one sample of a study of CD8+ T cells in alopecia areata. The protocol was immunoSEQ multiplex PCR, while the TCRdb copy is restricted to in-frame clones and leaves out a portion. The profile shows 150,000 to 200,000 clones, 60% of them singletons. The sequenced sample was CD4+ T cells sorted from blood, obtained at week 24, from a patient treated with tofacitinib. The source is a human donor with alopecia areata. Each CDR3 is given with its conserved first and last residue. D genes are given only for firm matches. The size entry is marked missing in some rows and otherwise reads once, few, many or a size class.

abundance | j_gene | v_gene | d_gene | CDR3aa | CDR3nt
. | TRBJ2-7 | TRBV15 | . | CATSRVGKSYEQYF | TGTGCCACCAGCAGAGTTGGCAAGTCCTACGAGCAGTACTTC
. | TRBJ1-1 | TRBV30 | . | CAWSIGGSLMNTEAFF | TGTGCCTGGAGTATAGGGGGATCCCTCATGAACACTGAAGCTTTCTTT
. | TRBJ2-3 | TRBV29-1 | TRBD2 | CSGAPGGLGRTDTQYF | TGCAGCGGAGCTCCGGGGGGGCTCGGACGCACAGATACGCAGTATTTT
few | TRBJ1-5 | TRBV5-6 | . | CASSLGQASNQPQHF | TGTGCCAGCAGCTTGGGACAGGCTAGCAATCAGCCCCAGCATTTT
. | TRBJ1-5 | TRBV10-3 | . | CAISEGRGNQPQHF | TGTGCCATCAGTGAAGGTAGGGGCAATCAGCCCCAGCATTTT
few | TRBJ2-1 | TRBV5-5 | TRBD2 | CASSFSGASYNEQFF | TGTGCCAGCAGCTTTAGCGGGGCGTCCTACAATGAGCAGTTCTTC
. | TRBJ2-1 | TRBV29-1 | . | CSVEQVLHNEQFF | TGCAGCGTTGAACAGGTTCTGCACAATGAGCAGTTCTTC
. | TRBJ1-2 | TRBV5-6 | . | CASRIFGYGYTF | TGTGCCAGCAGGATCTTTGGTTATGGCTACACCTTC
. | TRBJ2-6 | TRBV29-1 | TRBD1 | CSVLTGRISSGANVLTF | TGCAGCGTACTGACAGGGCGGATTAGCTCTGGGGCCAACGTCCTGACTTTC
. | TRBJ1-6 | TRBV5-1 | TRBD1 | CASSPARGQGHSSPLHF | TGCGCCAGCAGCCCTGCTCGTGGACAGGGACACAGTTCACCCCTCCACTTT
. | TRBJ1-1 | TRBV29-1 | . | CSVLLNPNTEAFF | TGCAGCGTTCTTTTAAATCCGAACACTGAAGCTTTCTTT
few | TRBJ1-1 | TRBV5-6 | . | CASSQWIQVGTEAFF | TGTGCCAGCAGCCAATGGATACAGGTGGGCACTGAAGCTTTCTTT
. | TRBJ2-7 | TRBV2 | TRBD1 | CASRYGQGLYEQYF | TGTGCCAGCCGTTATGGACAGGGACTTTACGAGCAGTACTTC
. | TRBJ1-2 | TRBV14 | . | CASSHVDYGYTF | TGTGCCAGCAGCCATGTGGACTATGGCTACACCTTC
. | TRBJ2-3 | TRBV30 | TRBD2 | CAWNPGGFFTDTQYF | TGTGCCTGGAATCCGGGGGGGTTTTTCACAGATACGCAGTATTTT
. | TRBJ2-1 | TRBV29-1 | TRBD1 | CSVVPGGRSYNEQFF | TGCAGCGTTGTCCCAGGGGGCCGTTCCTACAATGAGCAGTTCTTC
. | TRBJ1-2 | TRBV30 | . | CAWRAVLRGGYTF | TGTGCCTGGAGAGCGGTCCTACGGGGGGGCTACACCTTC
. | TRBJ2-7 | TRBV6-1 | TRBD2 | CASRPPGASGAEQYF | TGTGCCAGCAGGCCGCCTGGGGCTAGCGGGGCCGAGCAGTACTTC
few | TRBJ1-6 | TRBV7-2 | . | CASRPPGGSQNSPLHF | TGTGCCAGCAGACCCCCTGGGGGGAGTCAAAATTCACCCCTCCACTTT
. | TRBJ2-5 | TRBV29-1 | . | CSVAKGLKQETQYF | TGCAGCGTTGCTAAGGGCCTGAAGCAAGAGACCCAGTACTTC
. | TRBJ1-2 | TRBV7-2 | TRBD1 | CASSPGDRANYGYTF | TGTGCCAGCAGCCCAGGGGACAGAGCTAACTATGGCTACACCTTC
few | TRBJ1-2 | TRBV27 | TRBD1 | CASSPGTGVGYTF | TGTGCCAGCAGTCCCGGGACAGGGGTAGGCTACACCTTC
many | TRBJ1-1 | TRBV14 | . | CASSLYRDSTEAFF | TGTGCCAGCAGCCTCTACAGAGATAGCACTGAAGCTTTCTTT
few | TRBJ1-6 | TRBV5-6 | TRBD1 | CASSLDRGSSPLHF | TGTGCCAGCAGCTTGGACAGGGGGTCTTCACCCCTCCACTTT
. | TRBJ1-2 | TRBV30 | TRBD1 | CAGAPGTVGYTF | TGTGCCGGGGCCCCCGGGACAGTCGGCTACACCTTC
. | TRBJ2-1 | TRBV10-3 | . | CAISGALSNEQFF | TGTGCCATCAGTGGGGCGCTATCAAATGAGCAGTTCTTC
. | TRBJ2-1 | TRBV29-1 | TRBD1 | CSVGPGQSNNEQFF | TGCAGCGTTGGCCCGGGACAGTCAAACAATGAGCAGTTCTTC
few | TRBJ2-5 | TRBV10-3 | TRBD1 | CAISRPDRGPETQYF | TGTGCCATCAGCCGACCAGACAGGGGGCCCGAGACCCAGTACTTC
. | TRBJ1-1 | TRBV6-5 | . | CASRNPTLPAFF | TGTGCCAGTCGAAACCCGACCCTGCCCGCTTTCTTT
. | TRBJ2-5 | TRBV25-1 | . | CASSPLETQYF | TGTGCCAGCAGTCCCCTCGAGACCCAGTACTTC
. | TRBJ2-6 | TRBV7-2 | . | CASSEHRSSGANVLTF | TGTGCCAGCAGCGAGCACAGGAGCTCTGGGGCCAACGTCCTGACTTTC
. | TRBJ1-2 | TRBV4-3 | . | CASSQDPRTAIPNYGYTF | TGCGCCAGCAGCCAAGATCCAAGGACAGCGATACCTAACTATGGCTACACCTTC
few | TRBJ2-3 | TRBV29-1 | . | CSVETPTDTQYF | TGCAGCGTTGAAACGCCCACAGATACGCAGTATTTT
few | TRBJ1-6 | TRBV14 | . | CASSRHGGGNSPLHF | TGTGCCAGCAGCCGCCATGGGGGCGGAAATTCACCCCTCCACTTT
. | TRBJ2-5 | TRBV29-1 | TRBD2 | CSVAAGAQETQYF | TGCAGCGTTGCAGCGGGGGCCCAAGAGACCCAGTACTTC
. | TRBJ2-1 | TRBV29-1 | TRBD2 | CSGRTSGGGEQFF | TGCAGCGGAAGGACTAGCGGGGGCGGCGAGCAGTTCTTC
. | TRBJ2-1 | TRBV5-1 | TRBD2 | CASSLTATSGGRNEQFF | TGCGCCAGCAGCTTAACCGCGACTAGCGGGGGGAGAAATGAGCAGTTCTTC
. | TRBJ1-4 | TRBV29-1 | . | CSVEVGTGNEKLFF | TGCAGCGTTGAAGTTGGGACGGGGAATGAAAAACTGTTTTTT
. | TRBJ2-7 | TRBV4-1 | . | CASSQVFGVEQYF | TGCGCCAGCAGCCAAGTTTTCGGTGTCGAGCAGTACTTC
. | TRBJ2-1 | TRBV29-1 | TRBD2 | CSVDRLASSYNEQFF | TGCAGCGTTGACCGACTAGCGTCATCCTACAATGAGCAGTTCTTC
. | TRBJ2-7 | TRBV5-4 | TRBD1 | CASSLGADRVYYEEYF | TGTGCCAGCAGCTTGGGAGCGGACAGGGTGTATTACGAGGAGTACTTC
. | TRBJ1-2 | TRBV7-9 | . | CATEEDSYGYTF | TGTGCCACGGAGGAGGACAGCTATGGCTACACCTTC
once | TRBJ1-2 | TRBV30 | TRBD1 | CAWSRRDRGDYGYTF | TGTGCCTGGAGTCGCAGGGACAGGGGGGACTATGGCTACACCTTC
. | TRBJ2-7 | TRBV7-2 | . | CASSLHRNYEQYF | TGTGCCAGCAGCTTACATAGGAACTACGAGCAGTACTTC